The sample holds a few counts of the clone carrying this TCR beta chain. Antigen unknown. Expressed TCRB transcripts got sequenced, as all isolated RNA was reverse transcribed. Profiled with immunoSEQ multiplex PCR; TCRdb holds only in-frame clones, not every one. The profile shows around 430,000 clones, roughly 31% of them singletons. The source of the sample is a study of beta chain features in type 1 diabetes. Study conclusions and caveats: The VDJ junctions of type 1 diabetes patients carried fewer insertions and more deletions. High-TCR-expressing cells could be over-represented by cDNA sequencing.

With 6 bases removed from V and 9 bases from J, the gap between germline ends came to 18 bases. Per the germline V gene, CDR1 is MGHDK and CDR2 is SYGVNS. The CDR3 consists of 14 residues. The clonotype originates from a man aged 18 to 30 in good health. This chain connects TRBV25-1 to TRBJ1-5; possible D gene TRBD1, 6 bases. Sequencing was done on a sample of naive CD4+ T cells from blood. The CDR3 is CASSGSTGFVPQHF. Written as DNA, the CDR3 is TGTGCCAGCAGCGGTTCTACAGGGTTTGTGCCCCAGCATTTT.